These 27 T cell receptor beta chains share one sample of origin, sequenced in a study of radiation and T cells in renal cell carcinoma. As to time point: blood 2 weeks post-SBRT. As for treatment: 15 Gy SBRT to primary tumor, nephrectomy 4 weeks later. The repertoire was sequenced with immunoSEQ multiplex PCR; TCRdb's copy has only in-frame clones and lacks some. The sample carries tens of thousands of clones, roughly 79% recorded once. The sample in question was blood, obtained from a patient whose treatment included radiotherapy and nephrectomy. The source of these receptors is a man in his 60s with renal cell carcinoma.

The chain employs TRBV30 and TRBJ1-2; D remains unclear. CDR3 length: 12 residues. CDR1 and CDR2 from the germline V gene are GTSNPN and SVGIG (reference sequence). Trimming took off 2 bases at V and 2 bases at J, with 6 bases between the two ends. CDR3 bases: TGTGCCTGGAGTCAGGAAAACTATGGCTACACCTTC. Residues: CAWSQENYGYTF.

This clone was counted once. The chain uses TRBV12-5 and TRBJ2-7, with a weak D call TRBD2 (6 bases). Germline-derived CDR1 and CDR2 are LGHNT and FRNRAP. Trimming shortened V by 1 base and J by 4 bases, and 17 bases separated the two germline ends. The CDR3 consists of 16 residues. CDR3 region: CASGLGGGTVMYEQYF. The CDR3 DNA reads TGTGCTAGTGGTTTGGGGGGAGGTACGGTAATGTACGAGCAGTACTTC. The whole variable domain, remainder taken from reference TRBV12-5 and TRBJ2-7, is DARVTQTPRHKVTEMGQEVTMRCQPILGHNTVFWYRQTMMQGLELLAYFRNRAPLDDSGMPKDRFSAEMPDATLATLKIQPSEPRDSAVYFCASGLGGGTVMYEQYFGPGTRLTVT.

The J gene is TRBJ2-1, the V gene TRBV6-1, with D hard to call. There are 12 residues in the CDR3. Germline V gives CDR1 MNHNS, CDR2 SASEGT. Deletions cut 6 bases from V and 5 bases from J, with 8 bases between. CDR3: CASSPRNNEQFF. The CDR3 coding sequence is TGTGCCAGCAGCCCAAGAAACAATGAGCAGTTCTTC.

The CDR3 bases are TGTGCCACCAAGACCTTTACCACAGATACGCAGTATTTT. Residues: CATKTFTTDTQYF. The chain couples TRBV19 to TRBJ2-3; the D is unclear. The germline V gene has CDR1 LNHDA and CDR2 SQIVND (reference sequence). This CDR3 is 13 amino acids long. Trimming stripped 10 bases from V and 2 bases from J, with 13 bases between.

The rearrangement links TRBV6-1 to TRBJ2-7; D not certain. The germline gives CDR1 MNHNS, CDR2 SASEGT. CDR3 size: 11 residues. Trimming stripped 8 bases from V and 1 base from J, with 6 bases between. CDR3 nucleotide sequence: TGTGCCAGCGGCCCGTCCTACGAGCAGTACGTC. This encodes CASGPSYEQYV.

In its sample, this clone was seen a few times. The CDR3 sequence: CASSPTTSGGAGEQYF. CDR3 sequence (DNA): TGTGCCAGCAGCCCAACGACTAGCGGGGGGGCAGGCGAGCAGTACTTC. This chain links TRBV7-9 with TRBJ2-7; 14 bases align to TRBD2. With V trimmed by 5 bases and J by 6 bases, 9 bases remained unmatched. The germline V gene encodes CDR1 SEHNR and CDR2 FQNEAQ (reference sequence). This CDR3 comprises 16 residues.

The rearrangement joins TRBV7-9 to TRBJ1-1, with TRBD1 matching over 12 bases. V trimming: 5 bases; J trimming: 3 bases; junction bases outside the gene matches: 10. CDR1 and CDR2 (germline): SEHNR, FQNEAQ (reference sequence). This CDR3 comprises 17 residues. DNA for the CDR3: TGTGCCAGCAGCCCGGGACAGGGGGCGCTGATGTACACTGAAGCTTTCTTT. Translating it yields CASSPGQGALMYTEAFF.

This clone was picked up one time. The chain links TRBV19 to TRBJ2-5; TRBD1 matches 7 bases. The CDR3 has 14 amino acids. After removal of 4 bases from V and 2 bases from J, the junction contained 4 bases not matched to a gene. CDR1 is LNHDA, CDR2 SQIVND, per germline (reference sequence). CDR3 protein: CASSKTGQQETQYF. Here the CDR3 DNA reads TGTGCCAGTAGTAAGACGGGACAGCAAGAGACCCAGTACTTC.

The V and J genes are TRBV29-1 and TRBJ1-1; D is uncertain. The CDR3 spans 11 residues. Germline V CDR1 and CDR2: SQVTM, ANQGSEA. V was pared by 5 bases and J by 1 base, with 5 bases between. The CDR3 DNA sequence: TGCAGCGTTAGCCGGAACACTGAAGCTTTCTTT. Residues: CSVSRNTEAFF.

CDR3 nucleotide sequence: TGTGCCAGCAGTCCCACCGGGACAATGAACACTGAAGCTTTCTTT. Its protein product is CASSPTGTMNTEAFF. The rearrangement links TRBV27 to TRBJ1-1, with D perhaps TRBD1 (6 bases). Trimming removed 5 bases from V and 0 bases from J, with 13 bases in between. The germline CDR1 and CDR2 sequences are MNHEY and SMNVEV (reference sequence). The CDR3 sequence is 15 residues long.

The V call is TRBV11-2, the J call TRBJ2-7, with TRBD1 matching over 10 bases. This CDR3 is 13 amino acids long. J gave up 5 bases and V 5 bases, and 3 bases lay outside the gene matches. CDR1 and CDR2 (germline): SGHAT, FQNNGV. In DNA form, the CDR3 reads TGTGCCAGCAGCGTCGGACAGGGGGACGAGCAGTACTTC. Translated, it gives CASSVGQGDEQYF.

The V and J genes are TRBV6-6 and TRBJ2-2; D gene ambiguous. The germline V gene has CDR1 MNHNY and CDR2 SVGAGI (reference sequence). The CDR3 loop spans 14 amino acids. V lost 5 bases and J 6 bases, leaving 13 bases between the germline ends. The CDR3: CASSPAVTAGELFF. The CDR3 nucleotides are TGTGCCAGCAGTCCGGCCGTAACAGCCGGGGAGCTGTTTTTT.

In this sample, this clone is medium-sized (0.01 to 0.1%). The genes are TRBV5-5 and TRBJ1-6; D is uncertain. This CDR3 is built from 13 residues. Trimming removed 4 bases at V and 1 base at J, with 3 bases between. CDR1 and CDR2 (germline): SGHKS, YYEKEE (reference sequence). CDR3 residues: CASSPSYNSPLHF. The CDR3 DNA reads as TGTGCCAGCAGCCCTTCCTATAATTCACCCCTCCACTTT.

CDR3 DNA sequence: TGCGCCAGCAGCCAAGACCTAGCGGGAGGCGGGCAAGAGACCCAGTACTTC. This encodes CASSQDLAGGGQETQYF. The rearrangement links TRBV4-1 to TRBJ2-5, with 11 bases that match TRBD2. The germline V gene has CDR1 MGHRA and CDR2 YSYEKL. The trim removed 0 bases at V and 2 bases at J, leaving 5 bases unmatched. The CDR3 has 17 amino acids.

This clone was detected a few times. V is TRBV19 and J is TRBJ2-5; TRBD2 might be the D (6 bases). The CDR3 totals 13 residues. Looked up from germline, CDR1 is LNHDA and CDR2 is SQIVND (reference sequence). Deletions cut 5 bases from V and 0 bases from J, with 7 bases between. The CDR3 DNA reads TGTGCCAGTAGTGGGGACTACCAAGAGACCCAGTACTTC. It is translated as CASSGDYQETQYF.

The CDR3 here is CASSPPVGASEQFF. The CDR3 nucleotides read TGTGCCAGCTCACCACCCGTAGGGGCGAGCGAGCAGTTCTTC. The chain recombines TRBV18 with TRBJ2-1, with D perhaps TRBD1 (5 bases). The germline gives CDR1 KGHSH, CDR2 LQKENI. The CDR3 has 14 amino acids. Trimming shortened V by 0 bases and J by 10 bases, and 13 bases separated the two germline ends.

This clone was detected only once. This chain links TRBV10-3 with TRBJ2-5; 11 bases are shared with TRBD2. V trimming: 8 bases; J trimming: 1 base; junction bases outside the gene matches: 3. CDR1 is ENHRY, CDR2 SYGVKD, per germline. The CDR3 totals 14 residues. CDR3 in amino acids: CAIATSGAQETQYF. The CDR3 region has the DNA TGTGCCATCGCGACTAGCGGGGCCCAAGAGACCCAGTACTTC.

This clone has only one observation. The chain is built from TRBV7-3 and TRBJ1-2; no clear D. V was shortened by 2 bases and J by 3 bases, with 13 bases between the two germline ends. CDR3 length equals 15 residues. Germline V gene data show CDR1 as SGHTA and CDR2 as FQGTGA. The DNA for the CDR3 is TGTGCCAGCAGCTTAGGTTCGTTGAGGTACTATGGCTACACCTTC. This gives the protein CASSLGSLRYYGYTF.

V and J are TRBV19 and TRBJ1-3; D is undetermined. The germline CDR1 and CDR2 sequences are LNHDA and SQIVND (reference sequence). The CDR3 consists of 12 residues. V gave up 6 bases and J gave up 10 bases, with 13 bases separating them. CDR3 in DNA: TGTGCCAGTAGGGGCGAGCTCCAGACCATATATTTT. Protein product: CASRGELQTIYF.

The CDR3 sequence is CASSFGVLTYEQYV. The CDR3 nucleotides read TGTGCCAGCAGCTTTGGGGTTCTTACCTACGAGCAGTACGTC. V and J are TRBV5-6 and TRBJ2-7; the D is unclear. The length of the CDR3 is 14 residues. Germline V gene sequence: CDR1 SGHDT, CDR2 YYEEEE. V gave up 2 bases and J gave up 2 bases, with 11 bases separating them.

This clone was counted between two and nine times. The chain couples TRBV21-1 to TRBJ2-1; the table's D call of TRBD1 was not tested on the DNA. TRBV21-1 is reported as a pseudogene. The CDR3 sequence is 18 residues long. The CDR3 reads CASSKCLWAGKMYNEQFF. In DNA form, the CDR3 reads TGTGCCAGCAGCAAATGTCTTTGGGCAGGGAAGATGTACAATGAGCAGTTCTTC.

The chain recombines TRBV6-5 with TRBJ2-7; 10 positions match TRBD1. The germline CDR1 and CDR2 sequences are MNHEY and SVGAGI. This CDR3 contains 14 residues. The V and J ends lost 5 bases and 3 bases, in that order; junction bases with no gene match: 4. In DNA form, the CDR3 reads TGTGCCAGCAGTAGCAGGACAGGGGGCTACGAGCAGTACTTC. Protein sequence: CASSSRTGGYEQYF.

The chain is built from TRBV9 and TRBJ2-7; D might be TRBD2 (6 bases). CDR1 SGDLS and CDR2 YYNGEE come from the germline V gene. The CDR3 extends over 15 amino acids. V was clipped by 4 bases and J by 3 bases, with 17 bases between them. The CDR3 here is CASSPNLGGSYEQYF. For the CDR3, the DNA is TGTGCCAGCAGCCCCAACCTGGGGGGTAGCTACGAGCAGTACTTC.

This chain uses TRBV19 with TRBJ1-5, with D possibly TRBD1 on 5 matching bases. V was shortened by 7 bases and J by 7 bases, with 17 bases between the two germline ends. The germline CDR1 and CDR2 sequences are LNHDA and SQIVND (reference sequence). The length of the CDR3 is 14 residues. CDR3 sequence (DNA): TGTGCCAGTACGGTACGACAGCATGGGCAGCCCCAGCATTTT. It yields the protein CASTVRQHGQPQHF.

V is TRBV15 and J is TRBJ1-3; no firm D call. Germline CDR1 and CDR2: LNHNV and YYDKDF (reference sequence). Trimming pared 8 bases from V and 0 bases from J, leaving 8 bases between. This CDR3 spans 13 amino acids. The CDR3 protein is CATEASSGNTIYF. The CDR3, as DNA: TGTGCCACCGAAGCTTCCTCTGGAAACACCATATATTTT.

This clone has a single count. The chain carries TRBV6-5 and TRBJ1-5, with D maybe TRBD1 (6 bases). Between the trimmed V and J ends, which lost 6 bases and 3 bases, there was a span of 15 bases. This CDR3 comprises 15 residues. Germline V gene sequence: CDR1 MNHEY, CDR2 SVGAGI. CDR3 in amino acids: CASRPGQFFNQPQHF. DNA for the CDR3: TGTGCCAGCAGACCAGGACAGTTCTTCAATCAGCCCCAGCATTTT.

This clone was detected only once. The rearrangement links TRBV7-6 to TRBJ1-2; tentatively, D is TRBD1 (5 bases). CDR3 length: 13 amino acids. Germline values: CDR1 SGHVS, CDR2 FNYEAQ. The V gene lost 1 base and the J gene lost 4 bases, with 7 bases spanning the gap. The CDR3 reads CASSLGGTYGYTF. CDR3 sequence (DNA): TGTGCCAGCAGCTTAGGGGGGACCTATGGCTACACCTTC. Drawing the rest from reference TRBV7-6 and TRBJ1-2, the complete variable domain is GAGVSQSPRYKVTKRGQDVALRCDPISGHVSLYWYRQALGQGPEFLTYFNYEAQQDKSGLPNDRFSAERPEGSISTLTIQRTEQRDSAMYRCASSLGGTYGYTFGSGTRLTVV.